Below, one TCR beta chain is given with its context. The source of the sample is a study of blood T cell repertoires in COVID-19. Original processing methods: For nucleated cells, counts were estimated from reference gene primer amplification. The table came from immunoSEQ multiplex PCR; TCRdb's copy has only in-frame clones and leaves some out. The DNA was the basis for D and trimming; V, J and clone size are from that table. The sample includes 410,000 or so clones, over 75% of them seen just once. Trimming removed 5 bases from V and 0 bases from J; junction bases left unmatched: 2. Germline V gives CDR1 MNHEY, CDR2 SMNVEV (reference sequence). The CDR3 runs 14 residues.

The V gene is TRBV27, the J gene TRBJ1-1; 8 bases agree with TRBD1. The TCR was taken from a middle-aged woman with COVID-19, enrolled during active disease. Input material: peripheral blood. The CDR3 sequence is CASSMTGVNTEAFF. The CDR3 nucleotides are TGTGCCAGCAGTATGACAGGGGTGAACACTGAAGCTTTCTTT.